This T cell receptor beta chain was identified during a study of blood T cell repertoires in COVID-19. Study as a whole: PBMCs, B-cell-depleted T cells, or T cells were the source of the cDNA or gDNA that made up the material.

J gave up 0 bases and V 7 bases, and 7 bases lay outside the gene matches. The CDR3 is 15 amino acids. Germline lookup yields CDR1 SGHNT and CDR2 YYREEE (reference sequence). Assay used: immunoSEQ multiplex PCR; TCRdb lists only in-frame clones, some missing. This sample has about 49,000 clones, with 87% found just once. This receptor was identified in a human donor in a cohort sampled during active COVID-19. The sample consisted of peripheral blood. This rearrangement joins TRBV5-4 to TRBJ2-3, with 8 bases matching TRBD2. CDR3 nucleotide sequence: TGTGCCAGCGGAAGTAGCGGGACTAGCACAGATACGCAGTATTTT. This gives the protein CASGSSGTSTDTQYF.